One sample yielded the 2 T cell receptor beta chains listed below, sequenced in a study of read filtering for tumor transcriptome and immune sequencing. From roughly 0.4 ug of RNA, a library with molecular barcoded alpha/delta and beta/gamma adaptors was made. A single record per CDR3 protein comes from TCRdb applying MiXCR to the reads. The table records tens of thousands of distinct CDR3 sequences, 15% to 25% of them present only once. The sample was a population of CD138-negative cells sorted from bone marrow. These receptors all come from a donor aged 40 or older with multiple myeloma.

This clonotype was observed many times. Here the CDR3 DNA reads TGTGCCAGCAGTTACACCCCCAGGACAGGTTCACCCCTCCACTTT. Its protein is CASSYTPRTGSPLHF. V is TRBV6-6 and J is TRBJ1-6, with TRBD1 matching over 7 bases. This CDR3 contains 15 residues. Looked up from germline, CDR1 is MNHNY and CDR2 is SVGAGI (reference sequence). J was trimmed by 9 bases and V by 2 bases; bases with no gene match: 7.

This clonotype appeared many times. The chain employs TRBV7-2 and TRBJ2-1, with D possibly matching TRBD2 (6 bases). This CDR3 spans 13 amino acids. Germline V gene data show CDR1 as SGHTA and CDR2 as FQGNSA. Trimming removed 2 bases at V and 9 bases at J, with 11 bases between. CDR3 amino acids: CASSLRRALEQFF. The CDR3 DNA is TGTGCCAGCAGCTTAAGGAGGGCCCTTGAGCAGTTCTTC.